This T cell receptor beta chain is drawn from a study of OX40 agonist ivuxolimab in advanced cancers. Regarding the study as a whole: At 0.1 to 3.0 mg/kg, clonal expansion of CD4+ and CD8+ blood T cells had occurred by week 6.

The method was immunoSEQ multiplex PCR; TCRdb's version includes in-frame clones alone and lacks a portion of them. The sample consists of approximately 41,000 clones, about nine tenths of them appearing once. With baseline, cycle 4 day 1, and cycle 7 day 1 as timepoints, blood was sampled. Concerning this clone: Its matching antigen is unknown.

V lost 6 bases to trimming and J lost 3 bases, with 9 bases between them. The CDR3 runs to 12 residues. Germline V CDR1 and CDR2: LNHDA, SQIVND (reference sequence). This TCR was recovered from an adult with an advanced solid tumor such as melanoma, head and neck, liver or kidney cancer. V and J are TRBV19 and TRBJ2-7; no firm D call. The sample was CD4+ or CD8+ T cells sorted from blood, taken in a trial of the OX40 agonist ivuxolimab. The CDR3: CASSDGHYEQYF. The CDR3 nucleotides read TGTGCCAGTAGCGACGGGCACTACGAGCAGTACTTC. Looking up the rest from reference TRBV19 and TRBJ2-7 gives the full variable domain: DGGITQSPKYLFRKEGQNVTLSCEQNLNHDAMYWYRQDPGQGLRLIYYSQIVNDFQKGDIAEGYSVSREKKESFPLTVTSAQKNPTAFYLCASSDGHYEQYFGPGTRLTVT.